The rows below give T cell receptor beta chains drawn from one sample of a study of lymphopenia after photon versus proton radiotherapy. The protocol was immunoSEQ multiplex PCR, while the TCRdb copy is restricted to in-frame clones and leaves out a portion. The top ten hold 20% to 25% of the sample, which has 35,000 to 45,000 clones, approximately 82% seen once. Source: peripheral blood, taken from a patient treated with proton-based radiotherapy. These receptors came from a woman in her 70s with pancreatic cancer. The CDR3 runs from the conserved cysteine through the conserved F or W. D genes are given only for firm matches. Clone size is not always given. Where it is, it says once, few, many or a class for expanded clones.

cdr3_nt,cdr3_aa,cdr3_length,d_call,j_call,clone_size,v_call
TGTGCCAGCAGCGCCTTCTACGAGCAGTACTTC,CASSAFYEQYF,11,NA,TRBJ2-7,NA,TRBV7-2
TGTGCCTGGAGTCAAGATACGCAGTATTTT,CAWSQDTQYF,10,NA,TRBJ2-3,NA,TRBV30
TGTGCCAGCAGCTTCTCCGGACAGAACACTGAAGCTTTCTTT,CASSFSGQNTEAFF,14,NA,TRBJ1-1,NA,TRBV7-9
TGTGCCAGTAGTAGAAGCGGGAGAACAGATACGCAGTATTTT,CASSRSGRTDTQYF,14,TRBD2,TRBJ2-3,NA,TRBV19
TGCGCCAGCAGCCAAGGAGGTTCAGGGGGAATCGATGGCTACACCTTC,CASSQGGSGGIDGYTF,16,TRBD1,TRBJ1-2,NA,TRBV4-3
TGTGCCAGCAGGGCCGGACAGGGGAAGGGATACAATGAGCAGTTCTTC,CASRAGQGKGYNEQFF,16,TRBD1,TRBJ2-1,NA,TRBV2
TGTGCCAGCAGACGCCACTCCACAGATACGCAGTATTTT,CASRRHSTDTQYF,13,NA,TRBJ2-3,NA,TRBV7-2
TGTGCCAGTAGTACGAACCTTATAGGGAGCCCCGGGGAGCTGTTTTTT,CASSTNLIGSPGELFF,16,NA,TRBJ2-2,NA,TRBV19
TGCAGCGTTGAAATAGGACAGGGTGGCGAGCAGTACTTC,CSVEIGQGGEQYF,13,TRBD1,TRBJ2-7,NA,TRBV29-1
TGTGCCAGCAGCCCCCGGGACGGTTCCTACAATGAGCAGTTCTTC,CASSPRDGSYNEQFF,15,NA,TRBJ2-1,NA,TRBV9
TGTGCCAGCAGCCCGACGACAGGGGGCTATGAAGGCTACACCTTC,CASSPTTGGYEGYTF,15,TRBD1,TRBJ1-2,NA,TRBV6-4
TGTGCCAGCAGTTCCCCTACCGGGGCTCTAGCGGGAGCCGGCGAGCAGTACTTC,CASSSPTGALAGAGEQYF,18,TRBD2,TRBJ2-7,NA,TRBV28
TGCGCCAGCAGCTTACTAACCGGGACAGGGTTGGGGGACGACAAGGCTTTCTTT,CASSLLTGTGLGDDKAFF,18,TRBD1,TRBJ1-1,NA,TRBV5-1
TGTGCCAGCAGAAGTAGCGGGGCAGAGACCCAGTACTTC,CASRSSGAETQYF,13,TRBD2,TRBJ2-5,few,TRBV6-1
TGTGCCAGCAGCCCCCACGGACAGGCAACCCAAGAGACCCAGTACTTC,CASSPHGQATQETQYF,16,TRBD1,TRBJ2-5,once,TRBV7-3
TGTGCCAGCAGTTTATATATGGGCCTTGGTGGCTACACCTTC,CASSLYMGLGGYTF,14,NA,TRBJ1-2,NA,TRBV27
TGTGCCAGCGGGACACAGGGGGCGGATGAGCAGTACTTC,CASGTQGADEQYF,13,TRBD1,TRBJ2-7,NA,TRBV2
TGCGCCAGCAGCTTGGACAGCACCTCTAACTATGGCTACACCTTC,CASSLDSTSNYGYTF,15,NA,TRBJ1-2,NA,TRBV5-1
TGTGCCAGCAGTGGGCCCCCAGGTACACCCGGCTACACCTTC,CASSGPPGTPGYTF,14,NA,TRBJ1-2,few,TRBV2
TGTGCCAGTAGTTCACCGACTAGCGGGAGGTACCCCAGCTCCTACGAGCAGTACTTC,CASSSPTSGRYPSSYEQYF,19,TRBD2,TRBJ2-7,NA,TRBV19
TGTGCCAGCAGTCCCTCGAGGCTTCACAATGAGCAGTTCTTC,CASSPSRLHNEQFF,14,NA,TRBJ2-1,NA,TRBV6-5
TGTGCCAGCAGCCTCCTCGGGGAAATCTCCTACGAGCAGTACTTC,CASSLLGEISYEQYF,15,NA,TRBJ2-7,once,TRBV7-2
TGTGCCAGCAGCGAATCCGGCGGGAGAAAAACAGATACGCAGTATTTT,CASSESGGRKTDTQYF,16,TRBD2,TRBJ2-3,NA,TRBV9
TGTGCCAGCAGTTATCAGGGCCGTTGGGCGGACGAGCAGTACTTC,CASSYQGRWADEQYF,15,NA,TRBJ2-7,NA,TRBV6-5
TGTGCCAGCAGCTCGAGGGAAGGTCCCTCCTACAATGAGCAGTTCTTC,CASSSREGPSYNEQFF,16,NA,TRBJ2-1,NA,TRBV9
TGTGCCAGCAGTACCCCTAGCGGGAGGGAGGACATTCAGTACTTC,CASSTPSGREDIQYF,15,TRBD2,TRBJ2-4,NA,TRBV28